This T cell receptor beta chain was captured by sequencing in a study of blood T cell repertoires in COVID-19. Background on the study: Sites across the United States, Italy and Spain contributed samples from acute and convalescent COVID-19. PBMCs, B-cell-depleted T cells, or T cells provided the cDNA or gDNA that made up the material.

Authors' analysis steps: Amplifying reference gene primers gave estimates of nucleated cell counts. Assay used: immunoSEQ multiplex PCR; TCRdb lists only in-frame clones, some missing. The DNA gave D and trimming, while V, J and clone size come from that table. Of 75,000 to 95,000 clones detected, more than 65% appear once; the ten largest clones hold 5% to 6%. Germline V gene sequence: CDR1 MNHEY, CDR2 SVGAGI. Trimming cost V 7 bases and J 4 bases, with 19 bases left between them. This CDR3 region has 15 residues. This chain joins TRBV6-5 and TRBJ1-1; the D gene is possibly TRBD1 (6 bases). Specimen: peripheral blood. This sequence was found in a woman of 80 years or more with active or convalescent COVID-19. The CDR3 region is CASNLGAQAVTEAFF. The CDR3 DNA follows: TGTGCCAGCAACCTGGGGGCGCAGGCCGTCACTGAAGCTTTCTTT.